These 20 T cell receptor beta chains share one sample of origin, sequenced in a study of regulatory T cells in long-lasting Graves disease (dated by TCRdb to the early 2020s). Library preparation used multiplex PCR. The instrument was an Illumina HiSeq 4000. To build TCR beta libraries, CDR3 regions were amplified by Arm-PCR using iRepertoire HTBI primers. The public reads were quality trimmed at Q25 with fastp and then assembled into clones with MiXCR by TCRdb, keeping productive beta chains. Under each unique CDR3 protein, matching rows form one entry showing the most common genes and DNA. In all, the sample holds about 470,000 distinct CDR3 sequences, and approximately 21% of those were seen once. The top ten constitute roughly 7% of the sample. The time point label corresponds to: persistent/refractory GD, antithyroid drugs over 5 years with positive TRAb. For both TCR sequencing and RNA sequencing, RNA was extracted from PBMCs in TRIzol.

The sample consisted of peripheral blood mononuclear cells (PBMCs), taken when the disease was refractory, from a patient treated with antithyroid drugs. The receptors here all came from a female donor with Graves disease.

This clonotype was detected only a few times. This chain joins TRBV18 and TRBJ1-6, with 7 bases identical to TRBD1. V gave up 3 bases and J gave up 7 bases; unmatched junction bases: 6. The CDR3 contains 15 residues. The germline CDR1 and CDR2 sequences are KGHSH and LQKENI. CDR3 loop: CASSPSGQANSPLHF. CDR3 coding DNA: TGTGCCAGCTCACCTTCTGGACAGGCCAATTCACCCCTCCACTTT.

The J gene is TRBJ2-7, the V gene TRBV28; TRBD1 might be the D (7 bases). Trimming removed 5 bases from V and 4 bases from J, with 15 bases in between. CDR1 is MDHEN and CDR2 is SYDVKM in the germline V gene. The CDR3 spans 14 residues. The CDR3 here is CASSKPGGSYEQYF. DNA of the CDR3: TGTGCCAGCAGTAAGCCAGGGGGGTCGTACGAGCAGTACTTC.

This clonotype has at least ten counts. The chain uses TRBV6-1 and TRBJ1-2, with 8 bases fitting TRBD1. This CDR3 spans 14 amino acids. Trimming removed 6 bases from V and 8 bases from J; junction bases left unmatched: 11. CDR1 and CDR2 from the germline V gene are MNHNS and SASEGT. Here the CDR3 reads CASSPSAGGDGYTF. CDR3 nucleotides: TGTGCCAGCAGCCCTTCGGCAGGGGGCGACGGCTACACCTTC.

This chain connects TRBV9 to TRBJ1-3; TRBD1 is a possible D gene (5 bases). This CDR3 is built from 15 residues. V shed 1 base and J shed 2 bases, with 10 bases lying between them. Germline CDR1 SGDLS, CDR2 YYNGEE. CDR3 sequence reads: CASSVFQGAGNTIYF. The CDR3 region has the DNA TGTGCCAGCAGCGTATTCCAAGGGGCTGGAAACACCATATATTTT.

This chain connects TRBV20-1 to TRBJ2-7; 12 bases are a match to TRBD2. The J segment lost 6 bases and the V segment lost 4 bases, leaving 10 bases of the junction unmatched. The CDR3 contains 15 residues. The germline V gene encodes CDR1 DFQATT and CDR2 SNEGSKA (reference sequence). The CDR3 nucleotides read TGCAGTGCTACTAGCGGGAGGGCTTCCCTCATCGAGCAGTACTTC. Translation gives CSATSGRASLIEQYF.

The V and J genes are TRBV28 and TRBJ2-3; tentative D call: TRBD1 (6 bases). The CDR3 covers 16 residues. Germline CDR1 is MDHEN and CDR2 is SYDVKM. The ends were cut back, 0 bases at V and 3 bases at J, with 13 bases in the middle. The chain's CDR3 is CASSLWGASRTDTQYF. DNA for the CDR3: TGTGCCAGCAGTTTATGGGGGGCCAGCAGGACAGATACGCAGTATTTT.

The chain recombines TRBV24-1 with TRBJ2-4, with 10 bases fitting TRBD1. The CDR3 runs to 14 residues. The V segment lost 4 bases and the J segment 7 bases; nucleotides outside the gene matches: 3. Germline lookup yields CDR1 KGHDR and CDR2 SFDVKD. The CDR3 DNA follows: TGTGCCACCAGTGACCTGGGACAGGGGAACATTCAGTACTTC. Translating gives CATSDLGQGNIQYF.

This clonotype was seen only a few times. CDR3: CASSSQRTGGYTF. CDR3 nucleotide sequence: TGTGCCAGCAGTTCCCAAAGGACGGGAGGCTACACCTTC. This chain uses TRBV6-5 with TRBJ1-2; D ambiguous. V gave up 4 bases and J gave up 8 bases, with 14 bases separating them. The CDR3 runs to 13 residues. Germline V CDR1 and CDR2: MNHEY, SVGAGI.

This clonotype was picked up many times. This chain links TRBV7-9 with TRBJ1-4; 10 positions agree with TRBD1. After removal of 3 bases from V and 8 bases from J, the junction contained 3 bases not matched to a gene. This CDR3 is 14 amino acids long. CDR1 SEHNR and CDR2 FQNEAQ come from the germline V gene (reference sequence). CDR3 in amino acids: CASSFGTGDEKLFF. The CDR3 DNA reads TGTGCCAGCAGCTTTGGGACAGGGGACGAAAAACTGTTTTTT.

The rearrangement joins TRBV19 to TRBJ1-1; D is possibly TRBD1 (6 bases). Germline V gene lookup returns CDR1 LNHDA and CDR2 SQIVND (reference sequence). The CDR3 totals 15 residues. V lost 1 base and J lost 0, with 9 bases in between. This CDR3 reads CASSIGTALNTEAFF. The CDR3 region has the DNA TGTGCCAGTAGTATAGGGACAGCTTTGAACACTGAAGCTTTCTTT.

This clonotype has at least ten counts. This chain joins TRBV28 and TRBJ1-2; 7 bases align to TRBD1. With 6 bases clipped from V and 2 bases from J, the junction kept 6 bases outside the gene matches. The CDR3 is 14 residues long. The germline V gene encodes CDR1 MDHEN and CDR2 SYDVKM. CDR3 nucleotide sequence: TGTGCCAGCAGGTCTAGGGGGCTCAACTATGGCTACACCTTC. It encodes CASRSRGLNYGYTF.

The chain uses TRBV5-1 and TRBJ1-1, with 9 bases lining up with TRBD1. The CDR3 length is 15 residues. The junction had 7 bases not matched to a gene; V was cut back by 4 bases and J by 3 bases. Per the germline V gene, CDR1 is SGHRS and CDR2 is YFSETQ. This chain's CDR3 is CASSRWTGVYTEAFF. In nucleotides, the CDR3 is TGCGCCAGCAGCCGCTGGACAGGGGTGTACACTGAAGCTTTCTTT.

At least ten counts were recorded for this clonotype. The chain is built from TRBV6-9 and TRBJ2-7; 10 bases are a match to TRBD1. CDR1 is MNHGY, CDR2 SVAAGI, per germline. This CDR3 is built from 17 residues. Unmatched junction bases numbered 11, after V lost 4 bases and J lost 2 bases. The CDR3 DNA sequence: TGTGCCAGCAGTTTCAATCCCGGGACAGGGGATGCCTACGAGCAGTACTTC. Its protein is CASSFNPGTGDAYEQYF.

This clonotype was seen a handful of times. The rearrangement joins TRBV11-1 to TRBJ1-5; no firm D call. Germline V gene data show CDR1 as SGHAT and CDR2 as FQDESV (reference sequence). The CDR3 loop spans 13 amino acids. The CDR3: CAGPGQLNQPQHF. CDR3 DNA: TGTGCTGGGCCCGGGCAGCTCAATCAGCCCCAGCATTTT.

The J gene is TRBJ1-6, the V gene TRBV5-1; unclear D gene. V was cut by 2 bases and J by 7 bases, with 13 bases left in between. CDR3 length: 15 amino acids. The V gene's germline CDR1 is SGHRS and CDR2 YFSETQ. CDR3 sequence reads: CASSFDTVGNSPLHF. The CDR3 DNA reads TGCGCCAGCAGCTTCGATACGGTGGGGAATTCACCCCTCCACTTT.

This clonotype appeared many times. This sequence joins TRBV28 and TRBJ2-7; unclear D gene. V lost 7 bases and J lost 4, with 17 bases in between. Germline lookup yields CDR1 MDHEN and CDR2 SYDVKM. This CDR3 is built from 14 residues. This chain's CDR3 is CASNPSDAEYEQYF. The CDR3 coding sequence is TGTGCCAGCAACCCCTCCGACGCAGAATACGAGCAGTACTTC. The whole variable domain, filled in from reference TRBV28 and TRBJ2-7, reads DVKVTQSSRYLVKRTGEKVFLECVQDMDHENMFWYRQDPGLGLRLIYFSYDVKMKEKGDIPEGYSVSREKKERFSLILESASTNQTSMYLCASNPSDAEYEQYFGPGTRLTVT.

This clonotype came up many times. The rearrangement joins TRBV6-1 to TRBJ2-7; 7 nucleotides agree with TRBD1. Germline CDR1 reads MNHNS; CDR2 reads SASEGT. V shed 6 bases and J 3 bases; nucleotides not matched to a gene: 5. The CDR3 is 13 residues long. The DNA of the CDR3 is TGTGCCAGCAGGGGGACAGACTACTACGAGCAGTACTTC. Protein: CASRGTDYYEQYF.

The sample holds a few counts of this clonotype. The CDR3 DNA reads as TGTGCCAGCAGTTACAGGAGGGACGGAAGGGGAAACTATGGCTACACCTTC. It specifies CASSYRRDGRGNYGYTF. The rearrangement joins TRBV6-2 or TRBV6-3 to TRBJ1-2; possible D gene TRBD1, 5 bases. The ends were cut back, 2 bases at V and 2 bases at J, with 18 bases in the middle. Germline CDR1 reads MNHEY; CDR2 reads SVGEGT. The CDR3 consists of 17 residues.

V is TRBV5-6 and J is TRBJ1-1, with D perhaps matching TRBD1 (5 bases). Germline V gene sequence: CDR1 SGHDT, CDR2 YYEEEE. Trimming took off 1 base at V and 1 base at J, with 11 bases between the two ends. This CDR3 contains 15 residues. This chain's CDR3 is CASSLSYRSNTEAFF. CDR3 DNA sequence: TGTGCCAGCAGCTTGAGCTACAGGTCGAACACTGAAGCTTTCTTT. The full variable domain, in which reference TRBV5-6 and TRBJ1-1 provide the parts outside the CDR3, is DAGVTQSPTHLIKTRGQQVTLRCSPKSGHDTVSWYQQALGQGPQFIFQYYEEEERQRGNFPDRFSGHQFPNYSSELNVNALLLGDSALYLCASSLSYRSNTEAFFGQGTRLTVV.

There are a few counts of this clonotype. This chain links TRBV20-1 with TRBJ2-3, with D possibly matching TRBD2 (5 bases). In germline, CDR1 is DFQATT, CDR2 SNEGSKA (reference sequence). V lost 2 bases and J 4 bases, leaving 16 bases between the germline ends. This CDR3 is 15 amino acids long. The CDR3 reads CSARLPGSSSDTQYF. The DNA of the CDR3 is TGCAGTGCTAGATTGCCGGGGTCCTCTTCAGATACGCAGTATTTT.